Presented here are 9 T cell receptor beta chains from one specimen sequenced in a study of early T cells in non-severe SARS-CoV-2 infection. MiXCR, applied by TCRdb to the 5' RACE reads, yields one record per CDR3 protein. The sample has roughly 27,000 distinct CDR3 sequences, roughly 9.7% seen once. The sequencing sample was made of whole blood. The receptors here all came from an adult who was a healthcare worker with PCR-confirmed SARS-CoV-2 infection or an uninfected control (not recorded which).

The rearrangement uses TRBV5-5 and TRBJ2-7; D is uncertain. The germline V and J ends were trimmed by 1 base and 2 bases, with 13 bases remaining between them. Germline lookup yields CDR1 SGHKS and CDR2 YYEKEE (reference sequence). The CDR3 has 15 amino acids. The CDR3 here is CASSLTSQSPYEQYF. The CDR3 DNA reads TGTGCCAGCAGCTTGACTTCCCAGAGCCCCTACGAGCAGTACTTC.

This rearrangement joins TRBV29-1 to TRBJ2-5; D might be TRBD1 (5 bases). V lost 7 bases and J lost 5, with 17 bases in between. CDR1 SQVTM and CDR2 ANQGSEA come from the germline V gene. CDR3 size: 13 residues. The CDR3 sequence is CSAPTEAAETQYF. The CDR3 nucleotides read TGCAGCGCCCCGACAGAGGCAGCGGAGACCCAGTACTTC.

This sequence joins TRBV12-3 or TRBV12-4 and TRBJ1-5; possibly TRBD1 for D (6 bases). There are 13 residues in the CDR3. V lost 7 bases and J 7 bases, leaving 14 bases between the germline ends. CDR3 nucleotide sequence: TGTGCCAGCACTCTGAGGGGGGAACAGCCCCAGCATTTT. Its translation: CASTLRGEQPQHF.

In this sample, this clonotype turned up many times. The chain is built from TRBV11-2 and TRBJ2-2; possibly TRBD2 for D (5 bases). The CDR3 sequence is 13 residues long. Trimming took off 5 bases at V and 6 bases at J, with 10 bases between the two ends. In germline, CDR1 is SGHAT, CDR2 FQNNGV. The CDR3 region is CASSPDLAGELFF. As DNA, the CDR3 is TGTGCCAGCAGCCCGGACTTAGCCGGGGAGCTGTTTTTT.

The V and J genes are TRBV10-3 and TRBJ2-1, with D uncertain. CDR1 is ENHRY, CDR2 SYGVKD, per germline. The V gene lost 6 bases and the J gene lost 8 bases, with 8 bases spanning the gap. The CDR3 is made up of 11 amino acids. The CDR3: CAISLAHEQFF. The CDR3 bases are TGTGCCATCAGCTTGGCCCATGAGCAGTTCTTC.

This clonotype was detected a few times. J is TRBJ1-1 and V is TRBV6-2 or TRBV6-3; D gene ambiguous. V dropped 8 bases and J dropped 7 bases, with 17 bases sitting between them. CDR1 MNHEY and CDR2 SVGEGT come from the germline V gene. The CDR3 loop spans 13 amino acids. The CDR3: CASSLYGSGEAFF. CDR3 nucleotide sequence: TGTGCCAGCTCTCTATACGGGAGTGGTGAAGCTTTCTTT.

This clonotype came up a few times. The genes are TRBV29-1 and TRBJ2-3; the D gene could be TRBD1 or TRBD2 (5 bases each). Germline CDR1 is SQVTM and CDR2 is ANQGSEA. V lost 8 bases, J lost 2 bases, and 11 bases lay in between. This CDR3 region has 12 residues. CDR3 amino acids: CSHRDHTDTQYF. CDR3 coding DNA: TGCAGCCACCGGGACCACACAGATACGCAGTATTTT.

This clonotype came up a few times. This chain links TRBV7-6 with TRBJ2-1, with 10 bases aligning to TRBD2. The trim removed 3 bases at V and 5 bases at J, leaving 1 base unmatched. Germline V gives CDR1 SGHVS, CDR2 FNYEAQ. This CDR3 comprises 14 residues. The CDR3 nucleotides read TGTGCCAGCAGCTTTAGCGGGGGGAACAATGAGCAGTTCTTC. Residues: CASSFSGGNNEQFF.

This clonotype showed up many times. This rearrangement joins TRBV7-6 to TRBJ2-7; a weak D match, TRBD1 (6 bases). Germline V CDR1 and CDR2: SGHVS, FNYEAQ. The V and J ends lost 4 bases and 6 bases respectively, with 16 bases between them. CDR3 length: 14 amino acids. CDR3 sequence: CASSSGVEGREQYF. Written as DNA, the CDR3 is TGTGCCAGCAGCTCAGGGGTTGAGGGTCGCGAGCAGTACTTC.